This TCR beta chain was identified in a study of read filtering for tumor transcriptome and immune sequencing. Study-wide context: R-ISS stage counts were under 10 for I, approximately 15 for II, 7 for III. RNA-seq yielded only about 75 to 1,400 TCR reads, IR-seq about 4 to 10.27 million. General observations from the study: Around 80% of IR-seq clonotypes had a single read, yet these held approximately 3.7% of reads.

From about 400 ng of RNA, a library with molecular barcoded alpha/delta and beta/gamma adaptors was made. TCRdb re-derived calls from the reads in MiXCR, one entry per CDR3 protein. There are more than 100,000 distinct CDR3 sequences in the sample; 13% occur only once, and around 8.3% lies in the top ten. Trimming removed 6 bases from V and 8 bases from J, with 14 bases in between. Germline values: CDR1 SNHLY, CDR2 FYNNEI. This CDR3 comprises 13 residues. This clonotype was seen repeatedly, ten times or more. Its antigen is currently unknown. This clonotype originated in a donor aged 40 or older with multiple myeloma. The chain joins TRBV2 to TRBJ2-1; D might be TRBD2 (5 bases). Sequencing input: a population of CD138-negative cells sorted from bone marrow. CDR3 amino acids: CASSGVEAHEQFF. The CDR3 DNA is TGTGCCAGCAGCGGGGTCGAGGCACATGAGCAGTTCTTC. The complete variable domain, with remaining parts taken from reference TRBV2 and TRBJ2-1, reads EPEVTQTPSHQVTQMGQEVILRCVPISNHLYFYWYRQILGQKVEFLVSFYNNEISEKSEIFDDQFSVERPDGSNFTLKIRSTKLEDSAMYFCASSGVEAHEQFFGPGTRLTVL.